This record covers a single TCR beta chain. These data come from a study of CD8 T cells in Susac syndrome. After extraction with the RNeasy kit, roughly 0.5 to 1 ug of the RNA was reverse transcribed using random hexamers. By means of immunoSEQ multiplex PCR, TCR beta CDR3 spanning 54 Vbeta and 13 Jbeta underwent amplification. TCRdb itself ran the immunoSEQ multiplex PCR reads through MiXCR, one entry per CDR3 protein. In the table there are around 270,000 distinct CDR3 sequences, approximately 85% of which are singletons. Sequencing of TCR beta was carried out in blood CD8+ and CD4+ T cells. This CDR3 spans 15 amino acids. Germline V lookup: CDR1 MDHEN, CDR2 SYDVKM. Between the trimmed V and J ends, which lost 1 base and 5 bases, there was a span of 14 bases.

This sequence joins TRBV28 and TRBJ1-2, with D unresolved. This sequence originates from a human donor with multiple sclerosis. Sequences were obtained from CD8+ T cells from PBMCs. CDR3 DNA sequence: TGTGCCAGCAGTTTATCTCCGGATCAGCCTTATGGCTACACCTTC. Translated: CASSLSPDQPYGYTF.